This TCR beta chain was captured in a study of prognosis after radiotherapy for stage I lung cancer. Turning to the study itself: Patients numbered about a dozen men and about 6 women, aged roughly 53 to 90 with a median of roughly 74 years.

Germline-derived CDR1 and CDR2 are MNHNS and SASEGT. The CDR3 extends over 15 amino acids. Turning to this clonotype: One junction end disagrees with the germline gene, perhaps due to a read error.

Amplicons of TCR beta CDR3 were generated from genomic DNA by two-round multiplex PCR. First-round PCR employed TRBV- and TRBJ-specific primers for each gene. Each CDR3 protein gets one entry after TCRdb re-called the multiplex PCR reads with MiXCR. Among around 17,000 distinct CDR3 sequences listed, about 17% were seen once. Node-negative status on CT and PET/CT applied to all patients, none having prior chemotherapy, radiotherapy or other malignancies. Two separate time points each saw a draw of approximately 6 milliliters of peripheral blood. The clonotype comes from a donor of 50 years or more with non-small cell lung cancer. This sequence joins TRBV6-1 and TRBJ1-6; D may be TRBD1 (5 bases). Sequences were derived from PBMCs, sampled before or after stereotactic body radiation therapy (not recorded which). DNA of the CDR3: TGTGCCAGCACAACCGACAGACCCTATAATTCACCCATCCACTTT. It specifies CASTTDRPYNSPIHF.